These T cell receptor beta chains were read from a single sample in a study of blood T cell repertoires in COVID-19. Produced via immunoSEQ multiplex PCR; TCRdb's table is partial and in-frame only. The data contain approximately 260,000 clones, 80% to 90% of them seen just once; the ten biggest clones take up approximately 4%. Source material: peripheral blood. The source of these receptors is a woman in her thirties or forties with acute or convalescent COVID-19. The CDR3 runs from the conserved cysteine through the conserved F or W. D genes are given only for firm matches. Size is omitted from some rows. Given values are once, few, many or a class for expanded clones.

j_call,cdr3_length,v_call,clone_size,d_call,cdr3_aa,cdr3_nt
TRBJ1-2,16,TRBV5-1,NA,TRBD1,CASSFLQGQDNYGYTF,TGCGCCAGCAGCTTCCTACAGGGGCAAGACAACTATGGCTACACCTTC
TRBJ1-1,14,TRBV5-1,NA,NA,CASRAGSVNTEAFF,TGCGCCAGCAGGGCAGGGTCTGTGAACACTGAAGCTTTCTTT
TRBJ2-3,14,TRBV19,NA,TRBD2,CASRLRGGTDTQYF,TGTGCCAGTAGGTTACGGGGGGGGACAGATACGCAGTATTTT
TRBJ1-1,14,TRBV9,NA,NA,CASSVATGMEEAFF,TGTGCCAGCAGCGTAGCTACAGGGATGGAGGAAGCTTTCTTT
TRBJ1-1,15,TRBV5-1,NA,NA,CASSVKQGVNTEAFF,TGCGCCAGCAGCGTGAAACAGGGCGTTAACACTGAAGCTTTCTTT
TRBJ1-2,13,TRBV19,NA,TRBD1,CASADRAAYGYTF,TGTGCCAGTGCGGACAGGGCCGCCTATGGCTACACCTTC
TRBJ1-2,15,TRBV11-2,NA,TRBD1,CASSLGTGPSYGYTF,TGTGCCAGCAGCCTTGGGACAGGGCCCAGCTATGGCTACACCTTC
TRBJ1-1,16,TRBV19,few,NA,CASSIGSGGGFTEAFF,TGTGCCAGTAGTATAGGGTCTGGCGGGGGCTTCACTGAAGCTTTCTTT
TRBJ2-5,16,TRBV2,NA,NA,CASSQDQAGSFQTQYF,TGTGCCAGCAGCCAAGACCAGGCGGGGTCGTTTCAGACCCAGTACTTC
TRBJ2-5,13,TRBV30,NA,TRBD2,CAWSLAAQETQYF,TGTGCCTGGAGTCTAGCGGCACAAGAGACCCAGTACTTC
TRBJ1-1,12,TRBV6-5,NA,NA,CASRQLNTEAFF,TGTGCCAGCAGACAGTTAAACACTGAAGCTTTCTTT
TRBJ1-1,12,TRBV18,NA,NA,CASSPPASEAFF,TGTGCCAGCTCACCACCCGCGTCCGAAGCTTTCTTT
TRBJ1-1,14,TRBV5-1,NA,TRBD1,CASSTTGGNTEAFF,TGCGCCAGCAGCACGACAGGGGGCAACACTGAAGCTTTCTTT
TRBJ2-3,13,TRBV12-3/TRBV12-4,NA,NA,CASRQGHTDTQYF,TGTGCCAGCAGGCAGGGGCACACAGATACGCAGTATTTT
TRBJ2-1,13,TRBV5-1,NA,TRBD2,CASSFSGGALAFF,TGCGCCAGCAGCTTTAGCGGGGGGGCCCTTGCGTTCTTC
TRBJ1-1,15,TRBV2,NA,TRBD1,CASTRDLDRASEAFF,TGTGCCAGCACCAGAGACCTGGACAGGGCTTCTGAAGCTTTCTTT
TRBJ2-5,14,TRBV6-1,NA,TRBD2,CASSDLGTTGGQYF,TGTGCCAGCAGTGATTTAGGGACTACCGGAGGCCAGTACTTC
TRBJ1-6,16,TRBV10-3,NA,TRBD1,CAISVGAGGENSPLHF,TGTGCCATCAGTGTCGGTGCAGGGGGCGAGAATTCACCCCTCCACTTT
TRBJ1-2,12,TRBV15,NA,TRBD1,CATSRDTGDGTF,TGTGCCACCAGCAGGGATACAGGGGATGGCACCTTC
TRBJ2-5,14,TRBV29-1,NA,TRBD1,CSVSGTGGAETQYF,TGCAGCGTTTCCGGGACAGGGGGCGCGGAGACCCAGTACTTC
TRBJ2-1,15,TRBV4-1,NA,TRBD2,CASSQASGGSYEQFF,TGCGCCAGCAGCCAGGCTTCCGGGGGGAGTTATGAGCAGTTCTTC
TRBJ2-2,14,TRBV2,NA,TRBD1,CASIGTENTGELFF,TGTGCCAGCATCGGGACAGAGAACACCGGGGAGCTGTTTTTT
TRBJ1-2,16,TRBV19,NA,NA,CASSIDPRRGNYGYTF,TGTGCCAGTAGTATAGATCCGAGAAGGGGGAACTATGGCTACACCTTC
TRBJ2-1,17,TRBV9,NA,NA,CASSPRIGRAPYNEQFF,TGTGCCAGCAGCCCCCGAATTGGGAGAGCCCCCTACAATGAGCAGTTCTTC
TRBJ1-2,11,TRBV29-1,NA,NA,CSVVWGRTATF,TGCAGCGTTGTTTGGGGGCGTACGGCCACCTTC